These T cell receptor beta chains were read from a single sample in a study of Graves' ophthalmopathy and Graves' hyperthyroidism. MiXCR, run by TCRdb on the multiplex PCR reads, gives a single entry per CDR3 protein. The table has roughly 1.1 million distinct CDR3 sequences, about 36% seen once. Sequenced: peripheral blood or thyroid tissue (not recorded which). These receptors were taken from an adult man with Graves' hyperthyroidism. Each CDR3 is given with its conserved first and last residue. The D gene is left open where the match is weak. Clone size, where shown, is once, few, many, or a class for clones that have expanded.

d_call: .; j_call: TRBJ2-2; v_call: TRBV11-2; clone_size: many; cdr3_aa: CASSLGPSELFF; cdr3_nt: TGTGCCAGCAGCTTAGGGCCATCGGAGCTGTTTTTT
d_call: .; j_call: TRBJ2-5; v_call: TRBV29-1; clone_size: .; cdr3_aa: CSTPMETQYF; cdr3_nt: TGCAGTACCCCTATGGAGACCCAGTACTTC
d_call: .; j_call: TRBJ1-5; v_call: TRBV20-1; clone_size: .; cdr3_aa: CSAREYSSSNQPQHF; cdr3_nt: TGCAGTGCTAGAGAGTACAGTTCTAGCAATCAGCCCCAGCATTTT
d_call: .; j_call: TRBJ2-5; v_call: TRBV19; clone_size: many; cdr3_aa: CASSTSGRTQYF; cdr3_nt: TGTGCCAGTAGTACGTCGGGGAGGACCCAGTACTTC
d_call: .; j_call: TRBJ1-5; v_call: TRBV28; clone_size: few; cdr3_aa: CASSPSTAGAQHF; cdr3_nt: TGTGCCAGCAGTCCGAGTACAGCGGGGGCCCAGCATTTT
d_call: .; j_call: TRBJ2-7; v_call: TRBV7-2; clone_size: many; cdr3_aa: CASSMSISYEQYF; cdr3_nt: TGTGCCAGCAGCATGAGCATCTCCTACGAGCAGTACTTC
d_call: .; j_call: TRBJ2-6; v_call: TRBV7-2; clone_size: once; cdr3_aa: CASSNLTF; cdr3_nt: TGTGCCAGCAGCAACCTGACTTTC
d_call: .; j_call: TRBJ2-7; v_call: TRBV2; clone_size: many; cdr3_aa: CASHQRPGYEQYF; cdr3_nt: TGTGCCTCACACCAGCGGCCAGGCTACGAGCAGTACTTC
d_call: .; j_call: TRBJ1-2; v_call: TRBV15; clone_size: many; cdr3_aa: CATSRYGEDYGYTF; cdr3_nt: TGTGCCACCAGCAGATATGGGGAGGACTATGGCTACACCTTC
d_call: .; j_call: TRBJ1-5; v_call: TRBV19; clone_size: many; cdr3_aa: CASSTTGGHQPQHF; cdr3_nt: TGTGCCAGTAGTACGACAGGAGGCCATCAGCCCCAGCATTTT
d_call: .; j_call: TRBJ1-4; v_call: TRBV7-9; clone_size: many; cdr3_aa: CASSPDSTNEKLFF; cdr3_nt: TGTGCCAGCAGCCCGGATTCAACTAATGAAAAACTGTTTTTT
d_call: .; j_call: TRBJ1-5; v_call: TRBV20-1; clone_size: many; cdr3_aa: CSAPIGAGKHGPQHF; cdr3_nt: TGCAGTGCCCCTATTGGGGCAGGCAAACATGGGCCCCAGCATTTT
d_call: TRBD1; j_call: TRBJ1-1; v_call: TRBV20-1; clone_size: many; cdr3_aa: CSARDTGGVATEAFF; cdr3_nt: TGCAGTGCTAGAGATACAGGGGGTGTTGCCACTGAAGCTTTCTTT
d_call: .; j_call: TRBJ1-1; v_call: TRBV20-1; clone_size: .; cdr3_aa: CSARDTDNTEAFF; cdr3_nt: TGCAGTGCTAGAGATACAGATAACACTGAAGCTTTCTTT
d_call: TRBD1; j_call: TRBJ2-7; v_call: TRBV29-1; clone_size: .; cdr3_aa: CSPQTGREQYF; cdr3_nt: TGCAGCCCTCAGACAGGGCGCGAGCAGTACTTC
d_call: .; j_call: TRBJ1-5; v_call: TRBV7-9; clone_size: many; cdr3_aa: CASSLDGGSPLEPQHF; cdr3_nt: TGTGCCAGCAGCTTAGACGGGGGATCCCCTTTGGAGCCCCAGCATTTT
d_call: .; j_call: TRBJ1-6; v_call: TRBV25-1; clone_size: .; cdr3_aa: CASSARTPGGNSPLHF; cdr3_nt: TGTGCCAGCAGTGCCAGAACCCCAGGAGGGAATTCACCCCTCCACTTT
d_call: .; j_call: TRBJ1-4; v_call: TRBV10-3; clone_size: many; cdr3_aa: CAISESPMGSSEKLFF; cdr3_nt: TGTGCCATCAGTGAGTCCCCGATGGGGTCTAGTGAAAAACTGTTTTTT
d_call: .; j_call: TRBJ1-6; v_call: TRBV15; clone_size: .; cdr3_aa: CATSRVVGVSSPLHF; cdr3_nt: TGTGCCACCAGCAGAGTTGTAGGGGTTAGCTCACCCCTCCACTTT
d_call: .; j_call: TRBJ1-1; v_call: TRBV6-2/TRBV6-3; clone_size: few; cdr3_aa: CASSYVRTTEAFF; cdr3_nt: TGTGCCAGCAGTTATGTCAGGACCACTGAAGCTTTCTTT
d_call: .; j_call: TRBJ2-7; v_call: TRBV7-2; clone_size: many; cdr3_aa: CASSLFVMSYEQYF; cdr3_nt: TGTGCCAGCAGCTTGTTCGTCATGTCCTACGAGCAGTACTTC
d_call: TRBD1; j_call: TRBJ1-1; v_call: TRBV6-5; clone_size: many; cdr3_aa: CASRQGEAEAFF; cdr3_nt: TGTGCCAGCAGACAGGGGGAGGCTGAAGCTTTCTTT
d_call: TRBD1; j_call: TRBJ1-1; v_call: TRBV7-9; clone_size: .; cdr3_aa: CASSLVSLDRGPPEAFF; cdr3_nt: TGTGCCAGCAGCTTAGTTTCTCTGGACAGGGGGCCACCCGAAGCTTTCTTT
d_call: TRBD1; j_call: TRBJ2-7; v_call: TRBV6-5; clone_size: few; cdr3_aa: CASRWDRGRGPLYEQYF; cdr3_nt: TGTGCCAGCAGATGGGACAGGGGGCGCGGCCCCCTCTACGAGCAGTACTTC
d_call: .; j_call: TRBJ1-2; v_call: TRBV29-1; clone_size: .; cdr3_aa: CSSREPHRDNYGYTF; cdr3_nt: TGCAGCAGCCGTGAGCCTCATCGGGACAATTATGGCTACACCTTC
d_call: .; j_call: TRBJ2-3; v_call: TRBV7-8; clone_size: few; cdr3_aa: CASTPGRREQYF; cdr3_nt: TGTGCCAGCACCCCGGGACGCAGAGAGCAGTATTTT
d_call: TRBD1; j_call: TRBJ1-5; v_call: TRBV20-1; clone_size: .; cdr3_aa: CSARRQGGPDF; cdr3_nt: TGCAGTGCTAGACGACAGGGCGGGCCGGACTTT
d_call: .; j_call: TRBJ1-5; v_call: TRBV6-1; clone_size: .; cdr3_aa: CASSEVRGESNQPQHF; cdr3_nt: TGTGCCAGCAGTGAAGTTCGGGGTGAGAGCAATCAGCCCCAGCATTTT
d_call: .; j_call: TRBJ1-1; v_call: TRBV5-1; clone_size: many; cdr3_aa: CASSLNRDTQAFF; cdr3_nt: TGCGCCAGCAGCTTGAACCGGGACACCCAAGCTTTCTTT
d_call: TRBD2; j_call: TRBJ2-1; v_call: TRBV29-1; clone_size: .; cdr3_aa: CSGSLTGGAVDEQFF; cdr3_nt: TGCAGCGGATCCCTAACGGGGGGGGCCGTCGATGAGCAGTTCTTC
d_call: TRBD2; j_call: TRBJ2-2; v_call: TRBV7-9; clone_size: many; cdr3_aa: CAIGPGLAGGQTGELFF; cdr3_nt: TGTGCCATCGGACCGGGACTAGCGGGAGGGCAGACCGGGGAGCTGTTTTTT
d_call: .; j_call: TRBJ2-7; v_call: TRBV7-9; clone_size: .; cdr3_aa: CASSIRQGGEQYF; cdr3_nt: TGTGCCAGCAGCATCCGACAGGGAGGCGAGCAGTACTTC
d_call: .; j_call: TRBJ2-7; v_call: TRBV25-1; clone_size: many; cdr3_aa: CASSEPSPTYEQYF; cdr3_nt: TGTGCCAGCAGTGAGCCCTCCCCCACCTACGAGCAGTACTTC
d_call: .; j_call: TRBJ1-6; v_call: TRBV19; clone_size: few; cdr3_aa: CAWSVQGLSPLHF; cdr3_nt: TGTGCCTGGAGTGTACAGGGTCTTTCACCCCTCCACTTT
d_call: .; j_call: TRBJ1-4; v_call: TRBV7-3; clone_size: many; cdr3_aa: CASSLEGRGPGEKLFF; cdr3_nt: TGTGCCAGCAGCTTAGAGGGCAGGGGACCTGGGGAAAAACTGTTTTTT
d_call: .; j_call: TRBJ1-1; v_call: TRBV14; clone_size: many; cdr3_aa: CASRLQRNTEAFF; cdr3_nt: TGTGCCAGCAGGCTACAGAGGAACACTGAAGCTTTCTTT
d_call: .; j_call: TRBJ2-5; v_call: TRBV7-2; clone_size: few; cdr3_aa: CASSFPGQPTQYF; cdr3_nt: TGTGCCAGCAGCTTCCCCGGCCAACCGACCCAGTACTTC
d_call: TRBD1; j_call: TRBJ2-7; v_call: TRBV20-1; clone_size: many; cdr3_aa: CSAGTGRFYEQYF; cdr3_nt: TGCAGTGCTGGGACAGGGCGATTCTACGAGCAGTACTTC
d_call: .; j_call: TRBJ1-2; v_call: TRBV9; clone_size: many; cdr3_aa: CASSAGTSYYGYTF; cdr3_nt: TGTGCCAGCAGCGCCGGGACCTCCTACTATGGCTACACCTTC
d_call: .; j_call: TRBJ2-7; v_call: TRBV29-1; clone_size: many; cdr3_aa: CSVRRGPNYEQYF; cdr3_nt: TGCAGCGTCCGCAGGGGACCCAACTACGAGCAGTACTTC
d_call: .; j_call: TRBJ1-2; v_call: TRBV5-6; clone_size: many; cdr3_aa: CASSGWTSNYGYTF; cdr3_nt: TGTGCCAGCAGCGGATGGACGTCTAACTATGGCTACACCTTC
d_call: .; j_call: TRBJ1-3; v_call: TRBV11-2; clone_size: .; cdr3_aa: CASSLDLTEGNTIYF; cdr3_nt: TGTGCCAGCAGCTTAGATCTCACAGAAGGAAACACCATATATTTT
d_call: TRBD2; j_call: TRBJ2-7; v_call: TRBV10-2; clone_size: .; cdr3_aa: CASSAGLAPPYEQYF; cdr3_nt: TGCGCCAGCAGTGCCGGACTAGCGCCACCCTACGAGCAGTACTTC
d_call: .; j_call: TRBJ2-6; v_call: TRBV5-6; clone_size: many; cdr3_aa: CASRNSRANVLTF; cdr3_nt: TGTGCCAGCAGGAACTCTAGGGCCAACGTCCTGACTTTC
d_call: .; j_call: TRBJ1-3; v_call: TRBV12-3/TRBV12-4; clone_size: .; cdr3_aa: CASSPEGPRNTIYF; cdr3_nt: TGTGCCAGCAGTCCAGAAGGGCCCCGAAACACCATATATTTT
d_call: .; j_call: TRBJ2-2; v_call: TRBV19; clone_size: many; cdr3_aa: CASSIALPGELFF; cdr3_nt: TGTGCCAGTAGTATAGCCCTTCCCGGGGAGCTGTTTTTT
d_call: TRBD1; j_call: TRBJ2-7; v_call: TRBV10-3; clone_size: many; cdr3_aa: CAISEQSGTGTAYEQYF; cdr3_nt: TGTGCCATCAGTGAACAATCCGGGACAGGGACTGCCTACGAGCAGTACTTC
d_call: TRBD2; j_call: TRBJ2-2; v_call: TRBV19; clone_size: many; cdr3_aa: CASTLAGGTAGELFF; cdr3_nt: TGTGCCAGTACCTTAGCGGGGGGGACTGCCGGGGAGCTGTTTTTT
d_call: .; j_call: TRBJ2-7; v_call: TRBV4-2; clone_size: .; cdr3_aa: CASSQKQVLPYEQYF; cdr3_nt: TGTGCCAGCAGCCAAAAACAGGTTCTACCCTACGAGCAGTACTTC
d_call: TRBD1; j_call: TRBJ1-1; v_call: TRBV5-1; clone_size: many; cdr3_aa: CASSEGTGEAFF; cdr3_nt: TGCGCCAGCAGCGAGGGGACAGGTGAAGCTTTCTTT
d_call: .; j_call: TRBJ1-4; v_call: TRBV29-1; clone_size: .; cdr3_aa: CSVHSGGTNEKLFF; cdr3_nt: TGCAGCGTTCATTCGGGGGGTACTAATGAAAAACTGTTTTTT
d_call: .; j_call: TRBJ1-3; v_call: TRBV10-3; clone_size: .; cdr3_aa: CAIRAGRLRDTIYF; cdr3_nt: TGTGCCATCAGGGCGGGCAGACTTCGTGACACCATATATTTT
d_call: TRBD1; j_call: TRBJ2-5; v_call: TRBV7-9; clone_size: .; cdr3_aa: CASSSNRQGALGETQYF; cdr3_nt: TGTGCCAGCAGCTCCAACAGACAGGGGGCGCTCGGTGAGACCCAGTACTTC
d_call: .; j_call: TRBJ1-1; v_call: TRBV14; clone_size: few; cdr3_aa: CASSQGRVEAFF; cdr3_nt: TGTGCCAGCAGCCAAGGACGGGTTGAAGCTTTCTTT
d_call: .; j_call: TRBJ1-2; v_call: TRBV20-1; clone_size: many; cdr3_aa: CSARQDTGVPNYGYTF; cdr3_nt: TGCAGTGCTAGACAAGACACAGGCGTACCTAACTATGGCTACACCTTC
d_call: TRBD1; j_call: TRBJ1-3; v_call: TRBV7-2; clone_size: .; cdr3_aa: CASSQGQGGGNAIYF; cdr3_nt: TGTGCCAGCAGCCAGGGACAGGGGGGTGGAAACGCCATATATTTT
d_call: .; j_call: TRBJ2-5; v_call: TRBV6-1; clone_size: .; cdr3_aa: CASSYGGTSQEAQYF; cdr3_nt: TGTGCCAGCAGTTACGGGGGGACATCTCAAGAGGCCCAGTACTTC